Below are 25 T cell receptor beta chains sequenced from a single sample in a study of T cells after yellow fever vaccination. TCRdb fed the 5' RACE reads into MiXCR, producing one record per CDR3 protein. The table shows a few hundred thousand distinct CDR3 sequences, with approximately 5.2% occurring only once. The sequences come from CD4+ T cells sorted from PBMCs, collected on the day of the yellow fever booster vaccination. Receptor source: a man aged 18 to 29 who received the YFV17D yellow fever vaccine.

Ten or more counts support this clonotype. The chain recombines TRBV12-3 or TRBV12-4 with TRBJ2-7; D may be TRBD2 (6 bases). The ends were cut back, 4 bases at V and 6 bases at J, with 7 bases in the middle. The CDR3 length is 11 residues. DNA of the CDR3: TGTGCCAGCAGTTCGGGGGTCGAGCAGTACGTC. It is translated as CASSSGVEQYV.

Only a few counts were recorded for this clonotype. This chain uses TRBV27 with TRBJ2-1; TRBD1 agrees at 7 bases. J lost 9 bases, V lost 6 bases, and 14 bases had no gene match. Looked up from germline, CDR1 is MNHEY and CDR2 is SMNVEV (reference sequence). The CDR3 contains 15 residues. The CDR3 loop is CASSPSGGSGGEQFF. CDR3 DNA: TGTGCCAGCAGCCCCTCAGGGGGAAGTGGTGGTGAGCAGTTCTTC.

This clonotype was seen at least ten times. The V call is TRBV5-1, the J call TRBJ1-2; D perhaps matches TRBD1 (6 bases). The germline V and J ends were trimmed by 4 bases and 4 bases, with 14 bases remaining between them. CDR1 is SGHRS, CDR2 YFSETQ, per germline. CDR3 length equals 14 residues. DNA of the CDR3: TGCGCCAGCAGCCTACCGGACAGTCGCTATGGCTACACCTTC. Protein sequence: CASSLPDSRYGYTF.

In its sample, this clonotype was seen many times. The chain employs TRBV5-1 and TRBJ1-2, with a weak D call TRBD1 (6 bases). V dropped 0 bases and J dropped 6 bases, with 6 bases sitting between them. Germline-derived CDR1 and CDR2 are SGHRS and YFSETQ. The CDR3 has 12 amino acids. The CDR3 DNA is TGCGCCAGCAGCTTGGGGGGGCATGGCTACACCTTC. This translates into CASSLGGHGYTF.

V gene TRBV5-1 combines with J gene TRBJ1-4, with D possibly being TRBD1 (6 bases). CDR1 and CDR2 (germline): SGHRS, YFSETQ. Between the trimmed V and J ends, which lost 0 bases and 6 bases, there was a span of 18 bases. The CDR3 loop spans 17 amino acids. In nucleotides, the CDR3 is TGCGCCAGCAGCTTGGCCCCGTCGGGGGGCGCAGATGAAAAACTGTTTTTT. It yields the protein CASSLAPSGGADEKLFF.

This clonotype was seen a handful of times. This chain's CDR3 is CAPGVVTQETQYF. The CDR3, as DNA: TGTGCCCCCGGGGTGGTCACCCAAGAGACCCAGTACTTC. The chain employs TRBV12-3 or TRBV12-4 and TRBJ2-5; D might be TRBD2 (5 bases). Trimming took off 11 bases at V and 1 base at J, with 14 bases between the two ends. The CDR3 spans 13 residues.

The chain carries TRBV12-3 or TRBV12-4 and TRBJ1-5; maybe TRBD1 (5 bases). Trimming took 8 bases from V and 1 from J, leaving 21 bases between them. This CDR3 is 17 amino acids long. The CDR3 coding sequence is TGTGCCAGCCTCCGGGGGGGAACCGTGGGAAGCAATCAGCCCCAGCATTTT. This gives the protein CASLRGGTVGSNQPQHF.

This clonotype was counted between two and nine times. The chain combines TRBV5-4 with TRBJ2-5; D is unclear. V lost 4 bases, J lost 5 bases, and 12 bases lay in between. The length of the CDR3 is 13 residues. In germline, CDR1 is SGHNT, CDR2 YYREEE (reference sequence). CDR3 amino acids: CASSRKGVETQYF. The CDR3 DNA reads as TGTGCCAGCAGCCGAAAGGGTGTGGAGACCCAGTACTTC.

This clonotype was recorded many times. The V call is TRBV23-1, the J call TRBJ2-4; TRBD2 might be the D (6 bases). TRBV23-1 is marked as an open reading frame, function uncertain. The CDR3 has 14 amino acids. Trimming shortened V by 3 bases and J by 2 bases, and 8 bases separated the two germline ends. Here the CDR3 reads CASSHGGTKNIQYF. CDR3 nucleotides: TGCGCCAGCAGTCATGGGGGGACCAAAAACATTCAGTACTTC.

This clonotype appeared many times. The CDR3 DNA reads TGTGCCACCAGCAGAGACCAGGGGGCATACTATGGCTACACCTTC. This sequence encodes CATSRDQGAYYGYTF. This sequence joins TRBV15 and TRBJ1-2; TRBD1 matches at 8 bases. The germline gives CDR1 LNHNV, CDR2 YYDKDF (reference sequence). CDR3 length: 15 residues. The ends lost 0 bases at V and 3 bases at J; junction bases unmatched: 3.

This clonotype was observed a few times. This chain connects TRBV28 to TRBJ1-3; D might be TRBD1 (5 bases). This CDR3 comprises 11 residues. V was pared by 6 bases and J by 8 bases, with 8 bases between. The germline gives CDR1 MDHEN, CDR2 SYDVKM. The CDR3: CASSSGYTIYF. The CDR3 DNA reads TGTGCCAGCAGCTCAGGGTACACCATATATTTT.

In DNA form, the CDR3 reads TGCGCCAGCAGCTTGGTTGGGGACAGGCAAGATGAGCAGTTCTTC. It yields the protein CASSLVGDRQDEQFF. The chain links TRBV5-1 to TRBJ2-1; 8 bases are shared with TRBD1. V shed 0 bases and J 8 bases; nucleotides not matched to a gene: 7. CDR1 SGHRS and CDR2 YFSETQ come from the germline V gene. This CDR3 is built from 15 residues.

This clonotype was recorded many times. J is TRBJ2-5 and V is TRBV7-2; D might be TRBD2 (7 bases). V was pared by 5 bases and J by 5 bases, with 15 bases between. The CDR3 is 14 residues long. Germline assignment: CDR1 SGHTA and CDR2 FQGNSA. In DNA form, the CDR3 reads TGTGCCAGCAGCCAGCGGAGGGGGGGGGAGACCCAGTACTTC. Its protein is CASSQRRGGETQYF.

This clonotype was seen many times. This rearrangement joins TRBV12-3 or TRBV12-4 to TRBJ1-6; D gene unclear. V lost 5 bases, J lost 4 bases, and 6 bases lay in between. This CDR3 comprises 13 residues. Here the CDR3 reads CASSPEYNSPLHF. The CDR3 DNA is TGTGCCAGCAGTCCAGAGTATAATTCACCCCTCCACTTT.

This clonotype was recorded a few times. The genes are TRBV9 and TRBJ1-2, with D possibly TRBD1 on 5 matching bases. Trimming stripped 5 bases from V and 6 bases from J, with 20 bases between. CDR1 and CDR2 from the germline V gene are SGDLS and YYNGEE. The CDR3 sequence is 15 residues long. The CDR3 loop reads CASSRRKTGTDGYTF. CDR3 in DNA: TGTGCCAGCAGTCGACGGAAGACCGGGACGGATGGCTACACCTTC.

This clonotype appeared many times. The gene calls are TRBV7-8 and TRBJ2-3, with D maybe TRBD1 (6 bases). This CDR3 has 19 amino acids. Germline CDR1 reads SGHVS; CDR2 reads FQNEAQ. V shed 7 bases and J shed 0 bases, with 26 bases lying between them. The CDR3 nucleotides are TGTGCCAGCATCCCATTTATGGGGACGGACAGATATAGCACAGATACGCAGTATTTT. Translation gives CASIPFMGTDRYSTDTQYF.

The genes are TRBV4-2 and TRBJ2-3; 7 bases agree with TRBD1. Germline V gene lookup returns CDR1 LGHNA and CDR2 YNFKEQ. The V and J ends lost 0 bases and 4 bases, in that order; junction bases with no gene match: 4. The CDR3 is 15 residues long. The CDR3 DNA reads TGTGCCAGCAGCCAAGATGAAGGACAGGCAGATACGCAGTATTTT. Its protein is CASSQDEGQADTQYF.

This clonotype was detected a few times. The chain links TRBV7-2 to TRBJ2-3, with TRBD2 as a possible D gene (5 bases). The CDR3 totals 15 residues. V dropped 7 bases and J dropped 2 bases, with 16 bases sitting between them. Per the germline V gene, CDR1 is SGHTA and CDR2 is FQGNSA. The CDR3 region has the DNA TGTGCCAGCATCAAAATGGCGGGTTTCACAGATACGCAGTATTTT. Protein product: CASIKMAGFTDTQYF.

V gene TRBV11-2 combines with J gene TRBJ1-2, with TRBD1 matching over 7 bases. Germline CDR1 and CDR2: SGHAT and FQNNGV. V lost 5 bases and J lost 1; bases outside the gene matches: 7. This CDR3 comprises 15 residues. The CDR3 is CASSRTTGRNYGYTF. The CDR3 DNA reads as TGTGCCAGCAGCCGAACGACAGGGCGTAACTATGGCTACACCTTC.

The table lists this clonotype with many counts. The gene calls are TRBV3-1 and TRBJ2-5; D perhaps matches TRBD2 (6 bases). This CDR3 has 13 residues. CDR1 is LGHDT, CDR2 YNNKEL, per germline (reference sequence). V lost 4 bases to trimming and J lost 1 base, with 7 bases between them. The CDR3 region is CASSRDFQETQYF. As DNA, the CDR3 is TGTGCCAGCAGCCGGGACTTCCAAGAGACCCAGTACTTC.

Ten or more counts support this clonotype. This chain uses TRBV20-1 with TRBJ2-7; D remains unclear. The CDR3 runs 11 residues. Deletions cut 5 bases from V and 4 bases from J, with 9 bases between. Per the germline V gene, CDR1 is DFQATT and CDR2 is SNEGSKA (reference sequence). CDR3 sequence reads: CSAQTGYEQYF. The CDR3 DNA sequence: TGCAGTGCTCAAACTGGGTACGAGCAGTACTTC.

There are a few counts of this clonotype. J is TRBJ2-4 and V is TRBV10-3; weak D call: TRBD1 (6 bases). Germline V gene data show CDR1 as ENHRY and CDR2 as SYGVKD. V dropped 10 bases and J dropped 11 bases, with 21 bases sitting between them. The CDR3 has 13 residues. CDR3 in amino acids: CATSSDLRGFQYF. The CDR3 nucleotides are TGTGCCACTTCGTCGGACCTCAGGGGTTTTCAGTACTTC.

The chain is built from TRBV7-3 and TRBJ2-5, with D tentatively TRBD2 (5 bases). Trimming cost V 5 bases and J 11 bases, with 15 bases left between them. The germline V gene has CDR1 SGHTA and CDR2 FQGTGA. The CDR3 totals 12 residues. The CDR3 spells CASSPASGEQYF. CDR3 bases: TGTGCCAGCAGCCCCGCGAGTGGGGAGCAGTACTTC.

This clonotype has more than one count but fewer than ten. The V call is TRBV5-1, the J call TRBJ2-5; tentatively, D is TRBD2 (6 bases). In germline, CDR1 is SGHRS, CDR2 YFSETQ. This CDR3 comprises 14 residues. The V end was cut by 3 bases, the J end by 4 bases, with 13 bases between. CDR3 protein: CASSSGEAIETQYF. CDR3 DNA sequence: TGCGCCAGCAGCTCCGGGGAGGCTATAGAGACCCAGTACTTC. Filled out from reference TRBV5-1 and TRBJ2-5, the complete variable domain reads KAGVTQTPRYLIKTRGQQVTLSCSPISGHRSVSWYQQTPGQGLQFLFEYFSETQRNKGNFPGRFSGRQFSNSRSEMNVSTLELGDSALYLCASSSGEAIETQYFGPGTRLLVL.

The V gene is TRBV4-2, the J gene TRBJ2-7; 7 bases align to TRBD1. CDR1 is LGHNA and CDR2 is YNFKEQ in the germline V gene. The CDR3 is 16 residues long. V lost 4 bases, J lost 3 bases, and 12 bases stayed unmatched. CDR3 nucleotides: TGTGCCAGCAGCCCTAAATTCGACAGGGACATCTACGAGCAGTACTTC. Translating it yields CASSPKFDRDIYEQYF.